This T cell receptor (beta chain) was found in a study of a mutant IDH1 vaccine in newly diagnosed glioma. Study-wide background: Vaccinations were initiated 4-6 weeks following radiotherapy alone, or were given together with temozolomide cycles. Patients previously underwent radiotherapy, temozolomide, or both, and most underwent both. Of treated patients, around 62% were men and roughly 40% women, averaging around 39 years.

TCRdb's table, derived via immunoSEQ multiplex PCR, lists solely in-frame clones and lacks some. The sample yields 110,000 or so clones, around 90% seen once. This clone has more than one count but fewer than ten. The antigen is not known. CDR3 size: 15 residues. V gave up 5 bases and J gave up 8 bases; unmatched junction bases: 14. The germline CDR1 and CDR2 sequences are MNHEY and SMNVEV (reference sequence). Time point given: week 11, during vaccination. Every vaccination contained 300 ug of the mutant IDH1 20-mer peptide and was paired with topical imiquimod. This chain uses TRBV27 with TRBJ1-2; TRBD1 matches 7 bases. The receptor was isolated from a woman in her 50s with glioma. Sequencing used PBMCs, obtained from a glioma patient whose treatment included an IDH1 peptide vaccine. DNA of the CDR3: TGTGCCAGCAGTCCGGACAGGATACTGAACTTAGGCTACACCTTC. This codes for CASSPDRILNLGYTF.